This TCR beta chain was observed in a study of vaccination effects on CD4 cells after COVID-19. Using immunoSEQ multiplex PCR, the repertoire was profiled, and TCRdb retains in-frame clones only, with some absent. The sample yields approximately 44,000 clones, around 70% seen once. Before sequencing took place, the ViraFEST assay used viral peptide pools to expand antigen-specific CD4+ T cells. Upon completion of about ten days in culture, CD4+ T cells were isolated. According to the study, vaccine recipients showed no prior SARS-CoV-2 infection and negative nucleocapsid antibodies. Findings and limits, study-wide: At late timepoints after vaccination, vaccine- and infection-induced clones shrank markedly.

This clone was detected a few times. The antigen remains unidentified. Other nucleotide sequences in the sample specify the same CDR3. Trimming cost V 2 bases and J 6 bases, with 13 bases left between them. The CDR3 extends over 14 amino acids. Per germline, CDR1 SGHVS and CDR2 FQNEAQ. Here the sequenced sample was CD4+ T cells from PBMCs cultured with HCoV-OC43 spike peptides, taken before COVID-19 vaccination. Subset reported: HCoV-OC43 spike overlapping peptide pool stimulation. The rearrangement uses TRBV7-8 and TRBJ1-2, with D perhaps TRBD1 (5 bases). The receptor was isolated from a human donor who received a COVID-19 vaccine. CDR3 nucleotides: TGTGCCAGCAGCTTAACTCGGCAGGGTGATGGCTACACCTTC. Its protein product is CASSLTRQGDGYTF.